This paragraph reports one T cell receptor beta chain. The target antigen is unknown. This CDR3 has 14 amino acids. Trimming took 6 bases from V and 4 from J; bases not matched to a gene: 5. Germline V gene lookup returns CDR1 SQVTM and CDR2 ANQGSEA. This specimen belongs to a study of cytomegalovirus exposure and HLA in healthy donors. Study observations and caveats: A later analysis found most CMV-associated TCR beta chains apparently HLA-restricted.

A multiplex PCR was run with 60 Vbeta primers and 13 Jbeta primers. Profiled with immunoSEQ multiplex PCR; TCRdb holds only in-frame clones, not every one. The data show around 150,000 clones, 78% seen once. Material for sequencing was PBMCs. The sequence derives from a male donor in good health and CMV-seronegative. This sequence joins TRBV29-1 and TRBJ2-3, with 12 bases lining up with TRBD2. This chain's CDR3 is CSVSTSGSADTQYF. DNA of the CDR3: TGCAGCGTCTCGACTAGCGGGAGTGCAGATACGCAGTATTTT.